Each of the 21 T cell receptor beta chains below was sequenced from the same sample in a study of identical twins. TCRdb fed the 5' RACE reads into MiXCR, producing one record per CDR3 protein. Among 280,000 or so distinct CDR3 sequences listed, roughly 8.6% were seen once. These same records also appear under a second study, on yellow fever vaccine responses in identical twins.

Sequencing was done on a sample of memory (CD45RO+) T cells sorted from blood. The receptor source for this set is a woman under 30 in good health.

This clonotype occurred a few times. This chain uses TRBV3-1 with TRBJ1-1; D is undetermined. Trimming pared 1 base from V and 6 bases from J, leaving 15 bases between. This CDR3 comprises 15 residues. Germline V gives CDR1 LGHDT, CDR2 YNNKEL (reference sequence). As DNA, the CDR3 is TGTGCCAGCAGCCAAGGGGTGACGGTTATCGCTGAAGCTTTCTTT. It encodes CASSQGVTVIAEAFF.

The chain couples TRBV28 to TRBJ1-2; D unclear. Trimming shortened V by 2 bases and J by 8 bases, and 9 bases separated the two germline ends. The CDR3 sequence is 12 residues long. CDR1 is MDHEN and CDR2 is SYDVKM in the germline V gene. For the CDR3, the DNA is TGTGCCAGCAGTTTACAGGTTTACGGCTACACCTTC. Protein: CASSLQVYGYTF.

The chain has TRBV14 and TRBJ2-7; D is uncertain. Trimming removed 3 bases from V and 6 bases from J, with 12 bases in between. Per germline, CDR1 SGHDN and CDR2 FVKESK. The CDR3 has 13 residues. The CDR3 DNA reads TGTGCCAGCAGCCATTTACCCCTCGGCGAGCAGTACTTC. Its protein is CASSHLPLGEQYF.

The rearrangement links TRBV28 to TRBJ2-2; D ambiguous. Per the germline V gene, CDR1 is MDHEN and CDR2 is SYDVKM. Trimming took 1 base from V and 4 from J, leaving 10 bases between them. The CDR3 runs to 15 residues. The CDR3 DNA reads as TGTGCCAGCAGTTTATTCGGTCTCGGCACCGGGGAGCTGTTTTTT. Translated: CASSLFGLGTGELFF.

This clonotype was observed a handful of times. The V and J genes are TRBV4-1 and TRBJ1-5; 8 positions match TRBD1. The CDR3 runs to 18 residues. J lost 1 base, V lost 3 bases, and 11 bases had no gene match. CDR1 MGHRA and CDR2 YSYEKL come from the germline V gene. The CDR3 coding sequence is TGCGCCAGCAGCCACCGTAGGACAGGGATAGGGAGCAATCAGCCCCAGCATTTT. Protein sequence: CASSHRRTGIGSNQPQHF.

There are many counts of this clonotype. This sequence joins TRBV5-1 and TRBJ2-7; perhaps TRBD2 as D (5 bases). Trimming took off 2 bases at V and 6 bases at J, with 18 bases between the two ends. This CDR3 has 15 residues. In germline, CDR1 is SGHRS, CDR2 YFSETQ. The CDR3 bases are TGCGCCAGCAGCTTAACAAGGACTGAGGAAACCGAGCAGTACTTC. Residues: CASSLTRTEETEQYF.

The V call is TRBV12-3 or TRBV12-4, the J call TRBJ2-3; D call uncertain. Trimming pared 1 base from V and 1 base from J, leaving 12 bases between. CDR3 size: 16 residues. CDR3 sequence: CASSLVGGIRTDTQYF. The DNA of the CDR3 is TGTGCCAGCAGTTTAGTGGGCGGAATCCGCACAGATACGCAGTATTTT.

This clonotype has more than one count but fewer than ten. The chain employs TRBV24-1 and TRBJ2-7; weak D call: TRBD1 (5 bases). This CDR3 contains 11 residues. From germline, CDR1 is KGHDR and CDR2 SFDVKD. The V end lost 1 base, the J end lost 9 bases, and 6 bases lay between the germline ends. The CDR3 protein is CATSDLRGQYF. The CDR3 nucleotides are TGTGCCACCAGTGATTTAAGGGGGCAGTACTTC.

This clonotype was found a few times. This chain links TRBV18 with TRBJ1-2; D may be TRBD1 (5 bases). Germline CDR1 is KGHSH and CDR2 is LQKENI. The germline V and J ends were trimmed by 6 bases and 4 bases, with 18 bases remaining between them. This CDR3 region has 15 residues. The DNA for the CDR3 is TGTGCCAGCTCGGGGAACGAGGGACTTCGCTATGGCTACACCTTC. Translated: CASSGNEGLRYGYTF. The whole variable domain, filled in from reference TRBV18 and TRBJ1-2, reads NAGVMQNPRHLVRRRGQEARLRCSPMKGHSHVYWYRQLPEEGLKFMVYLQKENIIDESGMPKERFSAEFPKEGPSILRIQQVVRGDSAAYFCASSGNEGLRYGYTFGSGTRLTVV.

This clonotype came up many times. The chain carries TRBV12-3 or TRBV12-4 and TRBJ1-5; D is ambiguous. The germline V and J ends were trimmed by 5 bases and 6 bases, with 14 bases remaining between them. The CDR3 runs 14 residues. CDR3 nucleotides: TGTGCCAGCAGTCCAGTGGGTGGGGTTCAGCCCCAGCATTTT. Translated: CASSPVGGVQPQHF.

There are many counts of this clonotype. This chain uses TRBV12-3 or TRBV12-4 with TRBJ1-5; unclear D gene. CDR3 length equals 15 residues. The V end lost 5 bases, the J end lost 1 base, and 12 bases lay between the germline ends. CDR3 in amino acids: CASSPLSGSNQPQHF. Written as DNA, the CDR3 is TGTGCCAGCAGTCCCCTGTCGGGCAGCAATCAGCCCCAGCATTTT.

This clonotype has a handful of counts. The V and J genes are TRBV6-1 and TRBJ1-5, with 9 bases matching TRBD1. The CDR3 extends over 16 amino acids. Germline V gives CDR1 MNHNS, CDR2 SASEGT. V shed 1 base, J shed 6 bases, and the junction held 7 bases outside the gene matches. CDR3 residues: CASSEGEGQGGQPQHF. CDR3 sequence (DNA): TGTGCCAGCAGTGAAGGTGAGGGACAGGGCGGTCAGCCCCAGCATTTT.

The chain is built from TRBV6-1 and TRBJ2-3; D might be TRBD1 (5 bases). Germline V gene data show CDR1 as MNHNS and CDR2 as SASEGT. V lost 10 bases and J 2 bases, leaving 13 bases between the germline ends. The CDR3 totals 13 residues. The CDR3 reads CAISTANTDTQYF. The CDR3 bases are TGTGCCATCTCGACAGCAAACACAGATACGCAGTATTTT.

This clonotype was seen repeatedly, ten times or more. The V gene is TRBV10-3, the J gene TRBJ2-5; tentatively, D is TRBD2 (7 bases). Germline CDR1 and CDR2: ENHRY and SYGVKD. The CDR3 covers 16 residues. V was cut by 4 bases and J by 5 bases, with 20 bases left in between. CDR3 bases: TGTGCCATCAGTGGCTCTAGCGGCCCCCAGGGGGAGACCCAGTACTTC. This sequence encodes CAISGSSGPQGETQYF.

The sample holds many counts of this clonotype. This chain links TRBV7-8 with TRBJ2-1, with D unclear. Germline V gives CDR1 SGHVS, CDR2 FQNEAQ. The CDR3 loop spans 16 amino acids. The ends were cut back, 3 bases at V and 4 bases at J, with 16 bases in the middle. In DNA form, the CDR3 reads TGTGCCAGCAGCTTCGGTGGTAAGCTACTTTACAATGAGCAGTTCTTC. This translates into CASSFGGKLLYNEQFF.

This clonotype showed up many times. V and J are TRBV5-1 and TRBJ2-1, with 7 bases matching TRBD1. This CDR3 is 14 amino acids long. The V and J ends lost 7 bases and 5 bases, in that order; junction bases with no gene match: 9. CDR1 is SGHRS, CDR2 YFSETQ, per germline. This CDR3 reads CASRARDSHNEQFF. DNA for the CDR3: TGCGCCAGCCGGGCCCGGGACAGCCACAATGAGCAGTTCTTC.

The CDR3 DNA sequence: TGTGCCAGCAGTGAAGCGGGTCAGGGGACGGGGGAGCAGTACTTC. Its translation is CASSEAGQGTGEQYF. The chain couples TRBV2 to TRBJ2-7, with D perhaps matching TRBD1 (6 bases). Trimming pared 0 bases from V and 7 bases from J, leaving 16 bases between. Germline assignment: CDR1 SNHLY and CDR2 FYNNEI. The CDR3 loop spans 15 amino acids.

J is TRBJ2-2 and V is TRBV6-5; D gene unclear. V was shortened by 2 bases and J by 4 bases, with 8 bases between the two germline ends. Germline V lookup: CDR1 MNHEY, CDR2 SVGAGI. This CDR3 has 14 amino acids. CDR3 sequence reads: CASSYKPLTGELFF. As DNA, the CDR3 is TGTGCCAGCAGTTACAAACCGCTCACCGGGGAGCTGTTTTTT.

This clonotype was found many times. The rearrangement links TRBV6-5 to TRBJ2-2; TRBD2 matches 9 bases. CDR1 is MNHEY and CDR2 is SVGAGI in the germline V gene. V dropped 0 bases and J dropped 0; count of bases not matched to a gene: 2. This CDR3 contains 17 residues. CDR3: CASSYSGGGANTGELFF. The CDR3 bases are TGTGCCAGCAGTTACTCGGGCGGGGGGGCGAACACCGGGGAGCTGTTTTTT.

The table lists this clonotype with many counts. This sequence joins TRBV3-1 and TRBJ2-5; D is perhaps TRBD1 (5 bases). Trimming left V 0 bases short and J 14 bases short, with 19 bases between. The CDR3 loop spans 14 amino acids. Germline loops: CDR1 LGHDT, CDR2 YNNKEL (reference sequence). The DNA for the CDR3 is TGTGCCAGCAGCCAAGATTGGGCAGGGATTATCATATACTTC. Its protein is CASSQDWAGIIIYF.

This clonotype was detected many times. The V call is TRBV29-1, the J call TRBJ2-7; D gene unclear. This CDR3 comprises 13 residues. In germline, CDR1 is SQVTM, CDR2 ANQGSEA. The germline V and J ends were trimmed by 7 bases and 3 bases, with 16 bases remaining between them. Written as DNA, the CDR3 is TGCAGCGCCCTTAGGGCAGACGGCTACGAGCAGTACTTC. Its translation is CSALRADGYEQYF.